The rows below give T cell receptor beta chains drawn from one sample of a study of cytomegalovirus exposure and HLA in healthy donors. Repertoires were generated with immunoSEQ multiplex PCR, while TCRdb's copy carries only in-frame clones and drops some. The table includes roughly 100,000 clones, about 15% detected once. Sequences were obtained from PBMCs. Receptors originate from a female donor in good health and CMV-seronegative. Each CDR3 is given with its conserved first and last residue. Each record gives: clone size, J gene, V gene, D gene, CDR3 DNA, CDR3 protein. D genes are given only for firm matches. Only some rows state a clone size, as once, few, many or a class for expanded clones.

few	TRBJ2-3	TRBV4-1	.	TGCGCCAGCAGCCAAGAGCCGGGACTCCCATCGGATGGCACAGATACGCAGTATTTT	CASSQEPGLPSDGTDTQYF
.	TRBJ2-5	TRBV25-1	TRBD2	TGTGCCAGCAGTGAATTGGCTAGCGGGAGCCAGGAGACCCAGTACTTC	CASSELASGSQETQYF
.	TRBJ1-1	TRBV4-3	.	TGCGCCAGCAGCCAAGGCAGGTGGACTGAAGCTTTCTTT	CASSQGRWTEAFF
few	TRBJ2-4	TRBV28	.	TGTGCCAGCAGCCCCGAGAACAGCCGGCACATTCAGTACTTC	CASSPENSRHIQYF
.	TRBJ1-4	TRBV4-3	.	TGCGCCAGCAGCCAAGATTCTAACAGGCGGCGATCCAATGAAAAACTGTTTTTT	CASSQDSNRRRSNEKLFF
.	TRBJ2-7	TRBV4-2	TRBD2	TGTGCCAGCAGCCTCGAAGCGGGAGGGCCCTCTAGCGAGCAGTACTTC	CASSLEAGGPSSEQYF
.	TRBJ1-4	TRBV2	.	TGTGCCAGCACTCCTCGACACATGGGTGAAAAACTGTTTTTT	CASTPRHMGEKLFF
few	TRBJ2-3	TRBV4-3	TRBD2	TGCGCCAGCAGCCAAGATCGGCTAGCGGGAGGGCGTGGCACAGATACGCAGTATTTT	CASSQDRLAGGRGTDTQYF
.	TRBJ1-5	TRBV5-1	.	TGCGCCAGCAGCTTGGTCCCCGGGAATCAGCCCCAGCATTTT	CASSLVPGNQPQHF
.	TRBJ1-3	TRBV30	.	TGTGCCTGGAGTGTACGTGGGGAGACCGATCCCTTCTCTGGAAACACCATATATTTT	CAWSVRGETDPFSGNTIYF
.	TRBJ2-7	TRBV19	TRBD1	TGTGCCAGTACGGACCGGGACAGGTCCTACGAGCAGTACTTC	CASTDRDRSYEQYF
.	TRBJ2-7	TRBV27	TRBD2	TGTGCCAGCAGTTTATACGCTGGACTAGCGGGGGCCAAACCCTACGAGCAGTACTTC	CASSLYAGLAGAKPYEQYF
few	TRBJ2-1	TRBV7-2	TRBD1	TGTGCCAGCAGCGGGGACAGGGGGAAGTTCTTC	CASSGDRGKFF
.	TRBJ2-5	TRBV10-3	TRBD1	TGTGCCATCAGAACCGGGACAGGGGAAGAGACCCAGTACTTC	CAIRTGTGEETQYF
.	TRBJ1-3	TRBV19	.	TGTGCCAGTAGTATCCAGGGGAGCTACGGAAACACCATATATTTT	CASSIQGSYGNTIYF
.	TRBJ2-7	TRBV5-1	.	TGCGCCAGCAGCCCTGGGGGGAGGTTTTACGAGCAGTACTTC	CASSPGGRFYEQYF
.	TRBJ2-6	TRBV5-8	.	TGTGCCAGCAGCTACAGGTCTGGGGCCAACGTCCTGACTTTC	CASSYRSGANVLTF
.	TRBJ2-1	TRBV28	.	TGTGCCAGCAGGAACATCCCGGGTGGTGAGCAGTTCTTC	CASRNIPGGEQFF
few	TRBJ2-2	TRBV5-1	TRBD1	TGCGCCAGCAGCTTGGGCTCGACAGGGTCGGCCGGGGAGCTGTTTTTT	CASSLGSTGSAGELFF
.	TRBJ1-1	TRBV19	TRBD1	TGTGCCAGTAGTATAGTCGGACAGGGCACCCAAGCTTTCTTT	CASSIVGQGTQAFF
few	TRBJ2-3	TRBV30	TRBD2	TGTGCCTGGAGTGAACTACTAGCGACTAGCACAGATACGCAGTATTTT	CAWSELLATSTDTQYF
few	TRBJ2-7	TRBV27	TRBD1	TGTGCCAGCAGTTTGGGGGACAGCTACGAGCAGTACTTC	CASSLGDSYEQYF
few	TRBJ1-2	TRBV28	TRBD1	TGTGCCAGCAGCTCAGACAGGGGGCGGTTCGGCTACACCTTC	CASSSDRGRFGYTF
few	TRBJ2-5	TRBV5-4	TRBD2	TGTGCCAGCTCCCGGGAGGGCCCCCAAGAGACCCAGTACTTC	CASSREGPQETQYF
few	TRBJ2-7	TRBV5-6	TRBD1	TGTGCCAGCAGCTCACGGACAGGGTTGAGCTACGAGCAGTACTTC	CASSSRTGLSYEQYF
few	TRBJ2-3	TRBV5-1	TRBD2	TGCGCCAGCACCCGGGGGGGCGCGGATACGCAGTATTTT	CASTRGGADTQYF
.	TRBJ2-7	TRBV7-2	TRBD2	TGTGCCAGCAGCTTAGTTTCCAGCGGGGGGCTCTACGAGCAGTACTTC	CASSLVSSGGLYEQYF
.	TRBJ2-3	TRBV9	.	TGTGCCAGCAGCGCACCTCCAGGTGCAGATACGCAGTATTTT	CASSAPPGADTQYF